The clone carrying this TCR beta chain has just one count. The authors' processing: Reference gene primer amplification gave nucleated cell count estimates. Clones were sequenced by immunoSEQ multiplex PCR, and TCRdb holds only the in-frame ones, with some missing. V and J calls and clone size are given by that table; D and trimming were obtained from the DNA. There are roughly 380,000 clones in the sample; about nine tenths occur only once, and roughly 1.6% lies in the top ten. The germline gives CDR1 GTSNPN, CDR2 SVGIG (reference sequence). The CDR3 extends over 12 amino acids. Trimming pared 4 bases from V and 6 bases from J, leaving 10 bases between. This sample was taken from a study of blood T cell repertoires in COVID-19. Turning to the study itself: Sources were T cells, B-cell-depleted T cells, or PBMCs; the material itself was cDNA or gDNA.

Patients at the Seattle site were enrolled during active infection and followed longitudinally. The sequenced sample consisted of peripheral blood. The chain is built from TRBV30 and TRBJ1-5; D is ambiguous. The origin of this receptor is a woman aged 40 to 50 with COVID-19, enrolled during active disease. DNA of the CDR3: TGTGCCTGGACCCTCCCCGGTCAGCCCCAGCATTTT. This codes for CAWTLPGQPQHF.